This TCR beta chain was retrieved from a study of blood T cell repertoires in COVID-19. This clone was counted only a few times. Germline trimming cut 3 bases from V and 1 base from J; bases unmatched to any gene: 5. The CDR3 covers 15 residues. Profiling relied on immunoSEQ multiplex PCR, and the TCRdb table lists in-frame clones only, not all of them. The table lists under 150,000 clones, 84% of them singletons. The sequence was obtained from a man over 45 in a cohort exposed to, infected with or recovered from COVID-19 (not recorded which). The chain joins TRBV23-1 to TRBJ2-7; 8 positions match TRBD1. TRBV23-1 is noted as an ORF with a role that remains uncertain. Sequenced sample: PBMCs or T cells enriched from blood (not recorded which). The CDR3 DNA reads TGCGCCAGCAGTCAGTGGCGGGACAGGTCCTACGAGCAGTACTTC. It encodes CASSQWRDRSYEQYF.